This is a list of T cell receptor beta chains from one sample in a study of T cell responses to AZD1222 COVID-19 vaccine. This table comes from immunoSEQ multiplex PCR, and its TCRdb copy is limited to in-frame clones, with some not included. The table shows 160,000 or so clones, with about 92% occurring only once. Sequenced material: peripheral blood, taken on day 0 of MenACWY control vaccination. The source of these receptors is an adult in good health. Each CDR3 is given with its conserved first and last residue. The D gene is left open where the match is weak. Clone size appears in some rows only: once, few, many, or a class for an expanded clone.

cdr3_nt	cdr3_aa	cdr3_length	d_call	clone_size	v_call	j_call
TGTGCCAGCAGCAGGGAGGGAAGCACAGATACGCAGTATTTT	CASSREGSTDTQYF	14	TRBD2	NA	TRBV6-4	TRBJ2-3
TGTGCCAGTAGTAACCAGGGGAATCGGGGCTACGAGCAGTACTTC	CASSNQGNRGYEQYF	15	NA	NA	TRBV19	TRBJ2-7
TGCAGCGTTGGGGCAGGTTGGAATTCCTACGAGCAGTACTTC	CSVGAGWNSYEQYF	14	NA	NA	TRBV29-1	TRBJ2-7
TGTGCCAGCAGCTTAGACAGGGGAACCTACGAGCAGTACTTC	CASSLDRGTYEQYF	14	TRBD1	NA	TRBV7-2	TRBJ2-7
TGTGCCAGCAGCTCGGACTGGAGCTCTGGAAACACCATATATTTT	CASSSDWSSGNTIYF	15	NA	NA	TRBV9	TRBJ1-3
TGCAGCGTTGAATCAGGTCGCGGCACCGGGGAGCTGTTTTTT	CSVESGRGTGELFF	14	NA	NA	TRBV29-1	TRBJ2-2
TGTGCCAGCAGTTACAGAGGGGGCACTGAAGCTTTCTTT	CASSYRGGTEAFF	13	NA	once	TRBV6-5	TRBJ1-1
TGTGCCAGCACCCGTGGGGGGCTAGTTAATGAAAAACTGTTTTTT	CASTRGGLVNEKLFF	15	NA	NA	TRBV28	TRBJ1-4
TGTGCCAGCAGCTTAGGCCTAGCGGGAGGGTACGGCGAGCAGTACTTC	CASSLGLAGGYGEQYF	16	TRBD2	NA	TRBV5-4	TRBJ2-7
TGTGCCAGCACCCCCTTCGACGGAGCCTACGAGCAGTACTTC	CASTPFDGAYEQYF	14	NA	NA	TRBV2	TRBJ2-7
TGTGCCAGCAGCCCGACAGGGTCGCGCAATCAGCCCCAGCATTTT	CASSPTGSRNQPQHF	15	TRBD1	NA	TRBV11-2	TRBJ1-5
TGCGCCAGCAGCTTGGCGGGAAGGGGCACAGATACGCAGTATTTT	CASSLAGRGTDTQYF	15	NA	NA	TRBV5-1	TRBJ2-3
TGTGCCAGCAGTACCGGGACGTCTTCCTTCAAGCACAATGAGCAGTTCTTC	CASSTGTSSFKHNEQFF	17	NA	NA	TRBV27	TRBJ2-1
TGTGCCAGCAGCTTAACTGAAGGGACTGAAGCTTTCTTT	CASSLTEGTEAFF	13	NA	once	TRBV7-2	TRBJ1-1
TGCGCCAGCAGTGAGGGGCGGGAGTTTCACAAAGAGACCCAGTACTTC	CASSEGREFHKETQYF	16	TRBD2	NA	TRBV10-1	TRBJ2-5
TGTGCCAGCAGTCCACTCCAGCGGGTGGGGACAGATACGCAGTATTTT	CASSPLQRVGTDTQYF	16	NA	NA	TRBV5-8	TRBJ2-3
TGTGCCAGCAGCCCGGGCGGACTCTATGGCTACACCTTC	CASSPGGLYGYTF	13	NA	NA	TRBV5-6	TRBJ1-2
TGTGCCAGTAGTATAGGACTAAACACCGGGGAGCTGTTTTTT	CASSIGLNTGELFF	14	NA	NA	TRBV19	TRBJ2-2
TGTGCCAGCACCCTGGTTGGAGGTCCGAGCTCTGGAAACACCATATATTTT	CASTLVGGPSSGNTIYF	17	NA	NA	TRBV11-3	TRBJ1-3
TGTGCCAGCAGCTCCAGGGTATCTGGAAACACCATATATTTT	CASSSRVSGNTIYF	14	NA	NA	TRBV7-2	TRBJ1-3
TGTGCCAGCAGTCGCTCCGCGGGGGAGTACACCGGGGAGCTGTTTTTT	CASSRSAGEYTGELFF	16	TRBD2	NA	TRBV27	TRBJ2-2
TGTGCCAGCAGCCCTAAAACCAGATCGAACACCGGGGAGCTGTTTTTT	CASSPKTRSNTGELFF	16	NA	NA	TRBV6-2/TRBV6-3	TRBJ2-2
TGCGCCAGCAGCTTGGAGGGGAGCTCCTACGAGCAGTACTTC	CASSLEGSSYEQYF	14	NA	NA	TRBV5-1	TRBJ2-7
TGTGCCACCAGCGGAGGCGGGGCTGGGGCCAACGTCCTGACTTTC	CATSGGGAGANVLTF	15	NA	NA	TRBV15	TRBJ2-6
TGTGCCAGCAGTCCAGGAAACATTCAGTACTTC	CASSPGNIQYF	11	NA	NA	TRBV25-1	TRBJ2-4
TGTGCCAGTAGTATGGAACAGGGTGGTCCCAGTCAGCCCCAGCATTTT	CASSMEQGGPSQPQHF	16	NA	NA	TRBV19	TRBJ1-5
TGTGCCAGCAGCTTACCCGGACTAGGAGAAAAACTGTTTTTT	CASSLPGLGEKLFF	14	NA	NA	TRBV7-2	TRBJ1-4
TGTGCCAGCAGCCCGGGACCGCTGTACATGAACACTGAAGCTTTCTTT	CASSPGPLYMNTEAFF	16	NA	NA	TRBV14	TRBJ1-1
TGTGCCAGCAGAGCAGGGGGATTCACAGATACGCAGTATTTT	CASRAGGFTDTQYF	14	TRBD1	NA	TRBV6-5	TRBJ2-3
TGTGCCAGCAGTCGGACAGGGCTCGCTTTCTTT	CASSRTGLAFF	11	TRBD1	NA	TRBV6-2/TRBV6-3	TRBJ1-1
TGTGCCAGCAGCTCTAGCGGGAGGAGCACAGATACGCAGTATTTT	CASSSSGRSTDTQYF	15	TRBD2	NA	TRBV7-2	TRBJ2-3
TGTGCCAGCAGCCTTGGAGGGCCTTACAATGAGCAGTTCTTC	CASSLGGPYNEQFF	14	NA	NA	TRBV5-4	TRBJ2-1
TGTGCCAGCAGAACAGGGGCCAGGAACACTGAAGCTTTCTTT	CASRTGARNTEAFF	14	TRBD1	NA	TRBV6-5	TRBJ1-1
TGCAGTGCTGCGCTAGGTGTCTACACCTTC	CSAALGVYTF	10	NA	NA	TRBV20-1	TRBJ1-2
TGTGCCAGCAGTTTCGGTTCCCGGGACAGGGAGCAGTACTTC	CASSFGSRDREQYF	14	TRBD1	NA	TRBV27	TRBJ2-7
TGTGCCAGCAGTGAAGTTGGTCGGCACACTGAAGCTTTCTTT	CASSEVGRHTEAFF	14	NA	NA	TRBV25-1	TRBJ1-1
TGTGCCACCAGCAGACCGGGACAGGGGATTGGCACTGAAGCTTTCTTT	CATSRPGQGIGTEAFF	16	TRBD1	NA	TRBV15	TRBJ1-1
TGTGCCAGCAGCCTCGACCCATTTTTGTGGTACTTC	CASSLDPFLWYF	12	NA	NA	TRBV7-2	TRBJ2-4
TGTGCCACCAGCAGAGATACTAGAGGGGACACTGAAGCTTTCTTT	CATSRDTRGDTEAFF	15	NA	once	TRBV15	TRBJ1-1
TGTGCCAGCAGCCAAAGCTCCAGGGGACAGCCCCAGCATTTT	CASSQSSRGQPQHF	14	NA	NA	TRBV27	TRBJ1-5
TGTGCCAGCAGCAGCTACGGTGGTGGCTACACCTTC	CASSSYGGGYTF	12	NA	NA	TRBV6-5	TRBJ1-2
TGTGCCATCAGTGACGGGAACACTGAAGCTTTCTTT	CAISDGNTEAFF	12	NA	NA	TRBV10-3	TRBJ1-1
TGTGCCAGCAGCCTGCCAGGGGGTTCACCCCTCCACTTT	CASSLPGGSPLHF	13	TRBD1	NA	TRBV12-3/TRBV12-4	TRBJ1-6
TGTGCCAGCTCACCACAGTCAGGGGACACTGAAGCTTTCTTT	CASSPQSGDTEAFF	14	NA	NA	TRBV18	TRBJ1-1
TGTGCCAGCAGTCAGAGCCGACTAGCGGGAGGTTCCTTCGAGCAGTACTTC	CASSQSRLAGGSFEQYF	17	TRBD2	few	TRBV6-6	TRBJ2-7
TGTGCCAGCAGTCTCACTCAGTACCTCCGGGGCTACACCTTC	CASSLTQYLRGYTF	14	NA	once	TRBV7-9	TRBJ1-2